This note documents a single TCR beta chain sequence. Its antigen remains unknown. Then a second PCR, running roughly 6 to 12 cycles, was carried out with a sample-barcoded 5' primer and a J-beta primer mix. TCRdb re-derived calls from the 5' RACE reads in MiXCR, one entry per CDR3 protein. The table records 1.5 million to 1.9 million distinct CDR3 sequences, 42% of them present only once. This specimen comes from a study of blood T cells in healthy people across ages. Study findings and constraints: A roughly linear age-dependent decrease characterized TCR beta diversity per million T cells.

This CDR3 has 13 residues. V gave up 9 bases and J gave up 5 bases; unmatched junction bases: 9. Germline values: CDR1 MNHEY, CDR2 SMNVEV (reference sequence). The clonotype was recovered from a woman aged 18-29 years in good health. The V gene is TRBV27, the J gene TRBJ1-2; 7 bases align to TRBD1. The specimen sequenced was blood. CDR3 sequence: CASGRAGGYGYTF. In DNA form, the CDR3 reads TGTGCCAGTGGGAGAGCAGGGGGTTATGGCTACACCTTC.